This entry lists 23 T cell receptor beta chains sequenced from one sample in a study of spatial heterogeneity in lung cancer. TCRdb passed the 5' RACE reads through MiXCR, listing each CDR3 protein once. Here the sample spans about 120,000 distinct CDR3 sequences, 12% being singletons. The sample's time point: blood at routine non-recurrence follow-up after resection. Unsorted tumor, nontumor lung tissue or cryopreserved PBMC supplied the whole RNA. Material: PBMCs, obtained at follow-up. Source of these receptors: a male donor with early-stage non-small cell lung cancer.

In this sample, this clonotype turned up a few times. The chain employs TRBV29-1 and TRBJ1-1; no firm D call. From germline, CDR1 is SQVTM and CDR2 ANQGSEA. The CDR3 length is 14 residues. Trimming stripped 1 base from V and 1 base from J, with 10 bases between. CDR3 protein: CSVEGGSANTEAFF. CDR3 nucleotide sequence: TGCAGCGTTGAAGGAGGCAGTGCGAACACTGAAGCTTTCTTT.

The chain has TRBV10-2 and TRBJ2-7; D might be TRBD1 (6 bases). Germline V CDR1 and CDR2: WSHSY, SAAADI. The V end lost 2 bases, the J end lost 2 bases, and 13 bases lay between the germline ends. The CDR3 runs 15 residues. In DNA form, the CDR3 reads TGCGCCAGCAGTGAGACAGGGTATATCGCCTACGAGCAGTACTTC. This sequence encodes CASSETGYIAYEQYF.

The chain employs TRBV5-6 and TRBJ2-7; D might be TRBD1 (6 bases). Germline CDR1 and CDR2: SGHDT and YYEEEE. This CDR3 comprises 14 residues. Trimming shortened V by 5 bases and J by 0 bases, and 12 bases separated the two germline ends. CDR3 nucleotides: TGTGCCAGCAGGCGAACAGGGCGCTCCTACGAGCAGTACTTC. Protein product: CASRRTGRSYEQYF.

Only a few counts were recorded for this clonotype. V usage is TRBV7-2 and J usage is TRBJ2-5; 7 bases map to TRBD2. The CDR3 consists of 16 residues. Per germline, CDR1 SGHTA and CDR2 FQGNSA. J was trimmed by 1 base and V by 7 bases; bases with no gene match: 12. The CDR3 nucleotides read TGTGCCAGCAAACCTCGACTAGCCGGTACCCAAGAGACCCAGTACTTC. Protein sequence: CASKPRLAGTQETQYF.

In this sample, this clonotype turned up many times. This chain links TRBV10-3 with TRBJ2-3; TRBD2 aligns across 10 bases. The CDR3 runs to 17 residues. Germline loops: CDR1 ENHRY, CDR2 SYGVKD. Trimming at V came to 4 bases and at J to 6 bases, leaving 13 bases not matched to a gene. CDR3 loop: CAISGVETSGSIDTQYF. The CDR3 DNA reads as TGTGCCATCAGTGGCGTCGAGACTAGCGGGTCTATTGATACGCAGTATTTT.

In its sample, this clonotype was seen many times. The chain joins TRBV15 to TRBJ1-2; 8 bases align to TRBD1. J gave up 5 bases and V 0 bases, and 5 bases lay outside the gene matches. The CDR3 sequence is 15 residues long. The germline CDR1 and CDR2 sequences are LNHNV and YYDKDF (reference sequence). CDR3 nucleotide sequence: TGTGCCACCAGCAGAGAACAGGGGGTCCGGTATGGCTACACCTTC. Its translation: CATSREQGVRYGYTF.

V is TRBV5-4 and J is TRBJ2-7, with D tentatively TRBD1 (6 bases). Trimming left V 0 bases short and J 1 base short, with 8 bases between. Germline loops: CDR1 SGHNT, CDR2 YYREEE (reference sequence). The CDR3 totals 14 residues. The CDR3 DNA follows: TGTGCCAGCAGCTTGGCACAGGGATCCTACGAGCAGTACTTC. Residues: CASSLAQGSYEQYF.

The CDR3 DNA reads TGCGCCAGCAGCCAAGATAGCGGGGGAGACAATACGCAGTATTTT. Translation gives CASSQDSGGDNTQYF. This chain links TRBV4-3 with TRBJ2-3; TRBD2 matches 9 bases. From germline, CDR1 is LGHNA and CDR2 YSLEER. The trim removed 0 bases at V and 7 bases at J, leaving 5 bases unmatched. This CDR3 comprises 15 residues.

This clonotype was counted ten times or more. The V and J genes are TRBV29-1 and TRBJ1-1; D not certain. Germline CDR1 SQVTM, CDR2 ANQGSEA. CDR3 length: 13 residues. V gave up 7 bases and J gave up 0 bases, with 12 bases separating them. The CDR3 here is CSARLQMNTEAFF. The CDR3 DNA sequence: TGCAGCGCCCGATTACAGATGAACACTGAAGCTTTCTTT.

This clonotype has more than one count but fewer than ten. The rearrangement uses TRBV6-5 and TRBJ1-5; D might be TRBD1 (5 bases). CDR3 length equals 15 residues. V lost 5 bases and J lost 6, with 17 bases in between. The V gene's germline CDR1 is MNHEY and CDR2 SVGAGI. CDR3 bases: TGTGCCAGCAGTAGGGTAGGGGTTATCGGTCAGCCCCAGCATTTT. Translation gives CASSRVGVIGQPQHF.

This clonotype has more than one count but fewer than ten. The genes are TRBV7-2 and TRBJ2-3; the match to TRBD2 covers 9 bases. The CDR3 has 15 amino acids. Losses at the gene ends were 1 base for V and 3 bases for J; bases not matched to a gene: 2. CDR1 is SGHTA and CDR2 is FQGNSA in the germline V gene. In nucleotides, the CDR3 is TGTGCCAGCAGCTTAGAGGGACTAGCTACAGATACGCAGTATTTT. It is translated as CASSLEGLATDTQYF.

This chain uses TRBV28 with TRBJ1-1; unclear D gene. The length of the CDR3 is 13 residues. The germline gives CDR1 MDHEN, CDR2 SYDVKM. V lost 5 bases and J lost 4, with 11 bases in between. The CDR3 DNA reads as TGTGCCAGCAGTACTTACAGTCTCACTGAAGCTTTCTTT. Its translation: CASSTYSLTEAFF.

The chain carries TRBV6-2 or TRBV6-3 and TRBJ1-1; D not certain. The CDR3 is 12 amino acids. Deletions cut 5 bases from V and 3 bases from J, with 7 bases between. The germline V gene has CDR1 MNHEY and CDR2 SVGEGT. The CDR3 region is CASSPRDTEAFF. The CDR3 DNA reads TGTGCCAGCAGTCCCCGGGACACTGAAGCTTTCTTT.

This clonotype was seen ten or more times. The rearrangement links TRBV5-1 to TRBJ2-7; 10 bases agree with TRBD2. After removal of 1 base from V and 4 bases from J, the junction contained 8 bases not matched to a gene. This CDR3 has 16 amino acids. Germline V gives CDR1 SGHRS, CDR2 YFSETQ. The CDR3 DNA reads TGCGCCAGCAGCTTGTGGGACCGGACTAGCGGTTACGAGCAGTACTTC. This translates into CASSLWDRTSGYEQYF.

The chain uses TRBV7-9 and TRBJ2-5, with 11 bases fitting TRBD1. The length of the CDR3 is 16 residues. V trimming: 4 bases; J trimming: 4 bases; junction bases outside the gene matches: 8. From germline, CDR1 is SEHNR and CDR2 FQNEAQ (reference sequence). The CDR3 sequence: CASSSGQGAFVETQYF. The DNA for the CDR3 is TGTGCCAGCAGCTCCGGACAGGGGGCCTTCGTAGAGACCCAGTACTTC. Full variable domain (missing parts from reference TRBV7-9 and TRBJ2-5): DTGVSQNPRHKITKRGQNVTFRCDPISEHNRLYWYRQTLGQGPEFLTYFQNEAQLEKSRLLSDRFSAERPKGSFSTLEIQRTEQGDSAMYLCASSSGQGAFVETQYFGPGTRLLVL.

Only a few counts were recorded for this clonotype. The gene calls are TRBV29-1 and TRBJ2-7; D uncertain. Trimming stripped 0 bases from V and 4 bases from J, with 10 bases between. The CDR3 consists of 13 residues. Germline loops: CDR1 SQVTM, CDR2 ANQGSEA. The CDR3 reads CSVEDPGTYEQYF. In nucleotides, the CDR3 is TGCAGCGTTGAAGACCCAGGTACATACGAGCAGTACTTC.

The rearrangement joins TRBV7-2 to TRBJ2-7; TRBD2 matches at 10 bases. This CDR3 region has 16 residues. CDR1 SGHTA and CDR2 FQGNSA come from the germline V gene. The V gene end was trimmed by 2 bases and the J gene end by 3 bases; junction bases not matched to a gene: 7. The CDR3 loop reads CASSLLGPSGGYEQYF. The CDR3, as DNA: TGTGCCAGCAGCTTATTGGGGCCTAGCGGGGGCTACGAGCAGTACTTC.

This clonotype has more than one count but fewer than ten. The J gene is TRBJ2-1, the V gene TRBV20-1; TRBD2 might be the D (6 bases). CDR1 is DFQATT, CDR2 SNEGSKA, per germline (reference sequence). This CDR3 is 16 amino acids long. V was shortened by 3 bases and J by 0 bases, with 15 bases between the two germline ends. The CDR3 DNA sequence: TGCAGTGCTAGGCGGGGCGGCCGCAGCTCCTACAATGAGCAGTTCTTC. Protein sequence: CSARRGGRSSYNEQFF.

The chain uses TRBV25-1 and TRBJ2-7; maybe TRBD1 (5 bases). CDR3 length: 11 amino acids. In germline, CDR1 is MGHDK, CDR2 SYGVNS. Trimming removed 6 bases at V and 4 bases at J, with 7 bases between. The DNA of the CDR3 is TGTGCCAGCAGCAGGGTGTACGAGCAGTACTTC. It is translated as CASSRVYEQYF.

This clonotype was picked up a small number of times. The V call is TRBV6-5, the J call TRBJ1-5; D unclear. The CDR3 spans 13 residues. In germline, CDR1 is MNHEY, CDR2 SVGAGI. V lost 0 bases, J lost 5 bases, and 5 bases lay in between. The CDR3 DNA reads TGTGCCAGCAGTTACTCGAAGGATCAGCCCCAGCATTTT. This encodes CASSYSKDQPQHF.

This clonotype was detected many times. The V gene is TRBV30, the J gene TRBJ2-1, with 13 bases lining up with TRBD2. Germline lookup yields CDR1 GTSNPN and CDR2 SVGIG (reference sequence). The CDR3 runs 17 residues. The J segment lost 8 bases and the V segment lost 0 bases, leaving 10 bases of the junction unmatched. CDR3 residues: CAWSVAYRTSGGDEQFF. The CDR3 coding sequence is TGTGCCTGGAGTGTTGCATACCGGACTAGCGGGGGCGATGAGCAGTTCTTC.

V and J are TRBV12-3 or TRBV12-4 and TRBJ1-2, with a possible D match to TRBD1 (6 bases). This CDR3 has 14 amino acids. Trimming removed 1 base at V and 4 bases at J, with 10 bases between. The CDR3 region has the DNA TGTGCCAGCAGTTTAGGGGGGCGCGTCTATGGCTACACCTTC. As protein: CASSLGGRVYGYTF.

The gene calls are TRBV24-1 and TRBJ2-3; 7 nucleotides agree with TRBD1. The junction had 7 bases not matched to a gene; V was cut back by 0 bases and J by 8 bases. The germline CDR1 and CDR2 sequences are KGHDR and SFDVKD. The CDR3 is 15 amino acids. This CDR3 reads CATSDLRQGVGTQYF. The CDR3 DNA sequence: TGTGCCACCAGTGATTTGCGACAGGGCGTTGGTACGCAGTATTTT.